This T cell receptor beta chain was identified during a study of CD8+CD57+ T cells in acquired aplastic anemia. Template material for TCR beta VDJ and CDR3 profiling consisted of genomic DNA. Each CDR3 protein gets one entry after TCRdb re-called the reads with MiXCR. The sample lists 150,000 to 200,000 distinct CDR3 sequences, about 60% occurring once. This CDR3 spans 14 amino acids. V trimming: 4 bases; J trimming: 3 bases; junction bases outside the gene matches: 5. From germline, CDR1 is SGHVS and CDR2 FQNEAQ. Sequencing involved patients with CD8+CD57+ cell expansion previously shown by flow cytometry. Patients had not yet gotten any therapy when their blood was taken for sampling.

The genes are TRBV7-8 and TRBJ2-5; 7 positions match TRBD1. The sequence was obtained from a human donor with aplastic anemia. Specimen: sorted CD4+, CD8+, or CD8+CD57+ T cells (not recorded which) from PBMCs. The CDR3 protein is CASSSTGEKETQYF. For the CDR3, the DNA is TGTGCCAGCAGCTCAACAGGGGAAAAAGAGACCCAGTACTTC. Supplemented by reference TRBV7-8 and TRBJ2-5, the full variable domain reads GAGVSQSPRYKVAKRGQDVALRCDPISGHVSLFWYQQALGQGPEFLTYFQNEAQLDKSGLPSDRFFAERPEGSVSTLKIQRTQQEDSAVYLCASSSTGEKETQYFGPGTRLLVL.